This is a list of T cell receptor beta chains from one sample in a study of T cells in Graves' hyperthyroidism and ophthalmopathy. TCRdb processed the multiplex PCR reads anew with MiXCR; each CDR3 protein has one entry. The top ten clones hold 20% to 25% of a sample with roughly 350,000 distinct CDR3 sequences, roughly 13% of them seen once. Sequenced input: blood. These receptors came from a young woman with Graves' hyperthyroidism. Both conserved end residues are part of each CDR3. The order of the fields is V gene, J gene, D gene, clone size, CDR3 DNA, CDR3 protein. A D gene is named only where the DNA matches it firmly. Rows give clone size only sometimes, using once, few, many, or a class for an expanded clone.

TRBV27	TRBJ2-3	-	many	TGTGCCAGCAGTTTGAGGAGCAGCACAGATACGCAGTATTTT	CASSLRSSTDTQYF
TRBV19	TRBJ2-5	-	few	TGTGCCAGTAGCCGCGCGACCCCCGCAGGGACCCAGTACTTC	CASSRATPAGTQYF
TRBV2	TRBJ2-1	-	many	TGTGCCAGCAGTGAAAATCCAGCCTACAATGAGCAGTTCTTC	CASSENPAYNEQFF
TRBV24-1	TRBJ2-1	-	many	TGTGCCACCAGTGATCCGACTAATGAGCAGTTCTTC	CATSDPTNEQFF
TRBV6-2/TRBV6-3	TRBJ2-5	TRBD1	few	TGTGCCAGCACCCCAGGGGACAGAAGAGAGACCCAGTACTTC	CASTPGDRRETQYF
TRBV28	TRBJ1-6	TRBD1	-	TGTGCCAGAAGCGGATCCGGGACAGGGTATAATTCACCCCTCCGCTTT	CARSGSGTGYNSPLRF
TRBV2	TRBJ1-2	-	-	TGTGCCAGCAGTGCCGACAGGCGGAACTATGGCTACACCTTC	CASSADRRNYGYTF
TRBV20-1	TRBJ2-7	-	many	TGCAGTGCTAGAGGGTCAGGGGGGGGGTCCGAGCGGAACGAGCAGTACTTC	CSARGSGGGSERNEQYF
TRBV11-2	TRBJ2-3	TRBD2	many	TGTGCCAGCAGCTTACCTCTAGCGGGACGGGGAGATACGCAGTATTTT	CASSLPLAGRGDTQYF
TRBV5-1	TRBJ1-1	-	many	TGCGCCAGCAGCTTGGGAGGACAGAACACTGAAGCTTTCTTT	CASSLGGQNTEAFF
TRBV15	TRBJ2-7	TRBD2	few	TGTGCCACCAGCAGAGGGACTAGCGGGAGGCCCTATGGGCAGTACTTC	CATSRGTSGRPYGQYF
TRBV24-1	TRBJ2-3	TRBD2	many	TGTGCCACCAGTGACCTCGGGGGGGCTAGCACAGATACGCAGTATTTT	CATSDLGGASTDTQYF
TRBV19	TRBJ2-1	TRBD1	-	TGTGCCAGTAGGTCGGGCCGGGACAGGCTGCCAAATGAGCAGTTCTTC	CASRSGRDRLPNEQFF
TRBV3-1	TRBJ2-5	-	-	TGTGCCAGCAGTCAGACGACAGTAGAAGAGACCCAGTACTTC	CASSQTTVEETQYF
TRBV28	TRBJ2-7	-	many	TGTGCCAGCAGACTGGAAGACAGGATGGCCTACGAGCAGTACTTC	CASRLEDRMAYEQYF
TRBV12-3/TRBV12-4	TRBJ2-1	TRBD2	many	TGTGCCAGCGGGAAAGCGGGACCACTTTACAATGAGCAGTTCTTC	CASGKAGPLYNEQFF
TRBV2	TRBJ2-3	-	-	TGTGCCAGCAGTGTATTGGGCACAGATACGCAGTATTTT	CASSVLGTDTQYF
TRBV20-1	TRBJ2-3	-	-	TGCAGTGCTACCGTGAGGGGTAGCACAGATACGCAGTATTTT	CSATVRGSTDTQYF
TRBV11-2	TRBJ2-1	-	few	TGTGCCAGCAGCTTAGCCTTGCGCGAGCAGTTCTTC	CASSLALREQFF
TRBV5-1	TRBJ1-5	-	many	TGCGCCAGCAGCACCGGGGACAAGTCGAACCAGCCCCAGCATTTT	CASSTGDKSNQPQHF
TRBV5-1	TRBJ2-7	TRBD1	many	TGCGCCAGCAGCTTTGACAGGGGGACCACCTGGGAGCAGTACTTC	CASSFDRGTTWEQYF
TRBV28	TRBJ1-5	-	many	TGTGCCAGCAGTTTTGTGGGAGGCAATCAGCCCCAGCATTTT	CASSFVGGNQPQHF
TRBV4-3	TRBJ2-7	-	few	TGCGCCAGCAGCCGAGAGGGTCGAGGGAGCGAGCAGTACTTC	CASSREGRGSEQYF
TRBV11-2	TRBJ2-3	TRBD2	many	TGTGCCAGCAGCCCAACTAGCGGGAGTAGAGCGGATACGCAGTATTTT	CASSPTSGSRADTQYF
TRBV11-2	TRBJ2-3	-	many	TGTGCCAGCAGCACCTTATTTGGGGCAGATACGCAGTATTTT	CASSTLFGADTQYF
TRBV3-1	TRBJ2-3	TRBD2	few	TGTGCCAGCAGCCAAGAGGGACTAGCGGGAGGTACTAGCACAGATACGCAGTATTTT	CASSQEGLAGGTSTDTQYF
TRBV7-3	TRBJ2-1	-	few	TGTGCCAGCAGTCCGGATAATTACAATGAGCAGTTCTTC	CASSPDNYNEQFF
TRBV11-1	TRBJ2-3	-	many	TGTGCCAGCAGCTTAGAGTTTGACGGGAGTACAGATACGCAGTATTTT	CASSLEFDGSTDTQYF
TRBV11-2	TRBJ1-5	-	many	TGTGCCAGCAGCCCGCTAATTGGGATTAATCAGCCCCAGCATTTT	CASSPLIGINQPQHF
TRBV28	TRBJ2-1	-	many	TGTGCCAGCACCTCCGGGAACGGCTTACATGAGCAGTTCTTC	CASTSGNGLHEQFF
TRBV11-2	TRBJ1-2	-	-	TGTGCCAGCAGCTCCGGCGGGCGGGACACATCTAACTATGGCTACACCTTC	CASSSGGRDTSNYGYTF
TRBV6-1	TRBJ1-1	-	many	TGTGCCAGCAGTTCCCCGGGAAGGGCGGGCACTGAAGCTTTCTTT	CASSSPGRAGTEAFF
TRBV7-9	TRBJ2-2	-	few	TGTGCCAACAGCTTATATGGCGGGGAGCTGTTTTTT	CANSLYGGELFF
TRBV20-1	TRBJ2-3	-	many	TGCAGTGTTACCCGGGACAGCACAGATACGCAGTATTTT	CSVTRDSTDTQYF
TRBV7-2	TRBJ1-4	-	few	TGTGCCAGCAGCTGGGGTAGGACCAAGGAAAAACTGTTTTTT	CASSWGRTKEKLFF
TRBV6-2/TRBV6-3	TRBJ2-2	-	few	TGTGCCAGCAGTTACTCGAAGGTCACCGGGGAGCTGTTTTTT	CASSYSKVTGELFF
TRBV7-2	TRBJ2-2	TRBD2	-	TGTGCCAGCAGCGAAAGTAGCGGGAACAGCGGGGAGCTGTTTTTT	CASSESSGNSGELFF
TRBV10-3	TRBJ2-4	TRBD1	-	TGTGCCATCAGAGGGGACAGGGACATTCAGTACTTC	CAIRGDRDIQYF
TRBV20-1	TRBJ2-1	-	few	TGCAGTGCTAGAGTGTTGGGGGGCGACTCCTACAATGAGCAGTTCTTC	CSARVLGGDSYNEQFF
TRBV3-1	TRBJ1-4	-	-	TGTGCCAGCAGCCGGGGACTCTGGGGGACTAATGAAAAACTGTTTTTT	CASSRGLWGTNEKLFF
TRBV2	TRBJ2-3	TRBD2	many	TGTGCCAGCAGTTCGGCGGGAGGAAGAGATACGCAGTATTTT	CASSSAGGRDTQYF
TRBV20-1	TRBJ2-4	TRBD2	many	TGCAGTGCAAGGACTAGCGGGGGAGGAAACATTCAGTACTTC	CSARTSGGGNIQYF
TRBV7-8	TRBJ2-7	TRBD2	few	TGTGCCAGCAGCTTAGTTCGGGGGGTTGGCGAGCAGTACTTC	CASSLVRGVGEQYF